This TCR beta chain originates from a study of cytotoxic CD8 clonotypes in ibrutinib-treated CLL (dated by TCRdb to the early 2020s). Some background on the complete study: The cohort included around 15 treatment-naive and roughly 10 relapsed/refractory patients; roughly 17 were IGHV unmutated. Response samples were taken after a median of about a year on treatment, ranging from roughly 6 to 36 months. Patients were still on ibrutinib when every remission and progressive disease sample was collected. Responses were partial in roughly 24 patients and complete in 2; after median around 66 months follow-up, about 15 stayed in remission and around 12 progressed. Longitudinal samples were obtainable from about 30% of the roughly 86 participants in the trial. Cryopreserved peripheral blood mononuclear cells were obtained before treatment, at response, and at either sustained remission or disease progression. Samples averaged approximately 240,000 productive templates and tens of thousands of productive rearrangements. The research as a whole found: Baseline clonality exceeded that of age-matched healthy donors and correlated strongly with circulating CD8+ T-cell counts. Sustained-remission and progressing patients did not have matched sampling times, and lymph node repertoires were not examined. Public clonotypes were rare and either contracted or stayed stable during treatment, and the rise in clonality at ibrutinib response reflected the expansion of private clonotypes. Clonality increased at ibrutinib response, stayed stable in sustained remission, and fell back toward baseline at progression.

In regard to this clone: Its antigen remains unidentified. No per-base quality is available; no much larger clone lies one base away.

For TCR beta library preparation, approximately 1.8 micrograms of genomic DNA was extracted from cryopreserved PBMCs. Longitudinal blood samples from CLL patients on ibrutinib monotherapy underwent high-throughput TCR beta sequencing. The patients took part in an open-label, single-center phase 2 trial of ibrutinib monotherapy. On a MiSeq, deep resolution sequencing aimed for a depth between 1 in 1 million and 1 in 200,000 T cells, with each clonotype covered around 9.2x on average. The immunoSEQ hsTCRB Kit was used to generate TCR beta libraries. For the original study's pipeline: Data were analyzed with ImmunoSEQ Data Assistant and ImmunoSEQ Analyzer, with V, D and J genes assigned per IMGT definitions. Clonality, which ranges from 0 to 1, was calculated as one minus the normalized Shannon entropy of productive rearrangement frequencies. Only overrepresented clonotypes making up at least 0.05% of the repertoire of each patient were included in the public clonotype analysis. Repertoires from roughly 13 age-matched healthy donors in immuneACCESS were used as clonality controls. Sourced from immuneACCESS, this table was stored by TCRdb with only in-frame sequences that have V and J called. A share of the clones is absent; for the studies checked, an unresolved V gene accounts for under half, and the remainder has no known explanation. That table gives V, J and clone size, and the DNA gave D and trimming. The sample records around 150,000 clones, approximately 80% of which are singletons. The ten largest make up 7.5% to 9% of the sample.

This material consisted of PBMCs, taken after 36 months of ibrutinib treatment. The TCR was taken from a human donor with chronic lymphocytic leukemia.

The DNA sequence is as follows: TGTGCCAGCAGCCAAGATGAGGTCGGGGACACTGAAGCTTTCTTT. This encodes CASSQDEVGDTEAFF. The chain uses TRBV14 and TRBJ1-1; the D gene identity is not certain. The CDR3 measures 15 amino acids from cysteine to phenylalanine. Only the CDR3 region is kept as DNA, spanning 45 bases read in frame from base 1. CDR1 and CDR2 (SGHDN, FVKESK) derive from the germline V gene. The V end loses 0 bases and the J end loses 3 bases, and a stretch of 11 bases separates them.